This T cell receptor beta chain was identified in a study of regulatory T cells in long-lasting Graves disease (TCRdb year 2021). Describing the broader study: Antithyroid drugs had been taken for less than 3 months by newly diagnosed Graves' disease patients. Peripheral blood TCR sequencing and RNA sequencing compared persistent Graves' disease patients with newly diagnosed Graves' disease patients. The study took place in China and was registered as a clinical trial. TCR sequencing covered about 13 persistent and 20 newly diagnosed Graves' disease patients, about 35 samples in total.

From the cysteine through the phenylalanine, the CDR3 covers 17 amino acids. The only DNA kept is the CDR3, 51 bases in frame from the first base. The germline V gene (reference sequence) yields SGHKS for CDR1 and YYEKEE for CDR2. At the junction V is shortened by 0 bases and J by 2 bases, with 17 bases in between. Sample time point, as interpreted from the label and publication: newly diagnosed GD, antithyroid drugs for less than 3 months. For both TCR sequencing and RNA sequencing, RNA was extracted from PBMCs using TRIzol. Graves' disease was diagnosed according to American Thyroid Association guidelines. Recruitment of patients was carried out at an endocrinology department in Xi'an, China. Each patient gave 9 to 10 milliliters of peripheral blood, collected in an EDTA anticoagulant tube. Ficoll Paque Plus density gradient separation was used to isolate PBMCs, and no further T cell sorting was done. An Agilent 2100 Bioanalyzer and agarose gel were used to check RNA quality, and a NanoDrop 2000 was used to measure RNA concentration.

Receptors were amplified or captured by multiplex PCR. Reads for this sample came from an Illumina HiSeq 4000. To build TCR beta libraries, CDR3 regions were amplified by Arm-PCR using iRepertoire HTBI primers. Before sequencing, the PCR products went through gel purification. The original pipeline was this. A total of 62 TRBV and some 15 TRBJ segments were identified across samples and were used for gene usage analysis of CDR3 amino acid clonotypes. Filtered high-quality paired reads were merged into contigs using COPE and FqMerger. BLAST was used to align contigs to IMGT TRBV, TRBD and TRBJ reference genes, and CDR3 was defined according to IMGT. Any clonotype with a frequency above 0.1% was counted as a highly expanded clone. Shannon entropy was used to measure repertoire diversity, and the Gini coefficient was used to measure V-J evenness. A clonotype found in more than one individual was treated as public. Starting from the raw public reads, TCRdb applied fastp trimming at Q25, assembled clones with MiXCR and retained in-frame beta chains. Every distinct CDR3 protein forms one entry, paired with its most common genes and DNA. These V and J calls rely on TCRdb rather than the paper's analysis. The sample yields some 410,000 distinct CDR3 sequences; about 16% were counted once. Around 11% of the sample goes to the ten largest clones.

This clonotype was detected only a few times. Its specific antigen is unknown. The sample holds no much larger clone one base away, and base qualities are not on file. Broad study findings and their caveats: Sequencing and analysis were restricted to the TCR beta chain. TRBV28, TRBJ1-2 and TRBJ2-5 were preferentially used in persistent disease, while TRBV20-1 and TRBJ2-1 were favored in newly diagnosed disease. Persistent patients shared more public clonotypes among themselves (around 3,000) than newly diagnosed patients did (about 970). Lower TCR Shannon entropy and fewer highly expanded clones were observed in persistent Graves' disease patients than in newly diagnosed patients, which suggested clonal expansion. The authors noted that the small sample size was a limitation that may lower accuracy. Peripheral blood alone was examined, since thyroid tissue, which constituted the primary lesion, could not be accessed.

These same records also appear under a second study, on T cells in Graves' hyperthyroidism and ophthalmopathy. The second investigation adds: A patient counted as having stable Graves' hyperthyroidism if no progression to ophthalmopathy occurred over 18 months of follow-up. Hyperthyroidism patients were newly diagnosed, had a disease duration of under 2 months, and were aged 18 to 65 years. The study excluded patients with uncontrolled infections, other autoimmune diseases, pregnancy or lactation. Diagnoses were based on clinical symptoms, serum thyroxine and TRAb, thyroid ultrasound and orbital computed tomography. The TCR CDR3 was subjected to a first round of RT-PCR using the HTBI primer set and the Qiagen OneStep RT-PCR kit. Blood samples also contained most of the expanded thyroid clonotypes (frequency above 0.001), which suggests that blood repertoires may reflect thyroid immune responses. A model built on a 13 V-J signature distinguished ophthalmopathy from stable hyperthyroidism, reaching around 87% sensitivity and approximately 81% specificity in cross-validation and 80%/75% in testing. In validation, progression to ophthalmopathy was predicted by the model with nearly 71% sensitivity and 72% to 85% specificity, a median of about 6.8 months before onset. To identify TCR V-J signatures that set the groups apart, the researchers used a discovery cohort of 90 to 100 patients, made up of under 45 with Graves' ophthalmopathy and 55 to 65 with stable Graves' hyperthyroidism. Prospective prediction of ophthalmopathy was tested in an independent validation cohort of 18 to 20 hyperthyroidism patients and 17 patients who later progressed to ophthalmopathy. The 80 to 100 discovery patients were randomly divided into training and test sets at a 7:3 ratio. Thyroid tissue and blood T-cell repertoires from about six Graves' hyperthyroidism patients were also compared in the study. After blood sampling, hyperthyroidism patients were treated with methimazole at a starting dose of 30 mg daily, and ophthalmopathy patients were treated with high-dose intravenous methylprednisolone. A second multiplex PCR round built the libraries, followed by size selection and purification. Sequencing of the libraries was done on an Illumina HiSeq2000 using paired-end 100 bp reads. SOAPnuke was used to process the raw data, with reads discarded if the reads contained adapters or uncalled bases, had a mean Phred below 15, or lacked an exact constant-primer or identifier match. High-quality paired reads were merged using COPE v1.2.5, and each unique nucleotide sequence was defined as a clonotype. MiTCR v1.1 was used to align clonotypes to the IMGT TRBV, TRBD and TRBJ reference segments. Analysis was restricted to V-J combinations with a frequency above 0.0001, which covered 99.2% of repertoires. A TCS score was defined as the ratio of F50 (clonal expansion) to E x V (chaos), with BLOSUM62-based TCRdist applied between CDR3 peptides within each V-J. Welch's t-statistics and random forest reduced 450 to 600 V-J features to 13, which were used in a naive Bayes classifier (R e1071). No statistical method was used to fix the sample size in advance, and group allocation was not hidden from the investigators. TCR Vbeta CDR3 sequencing of fewer than 150 peripheral blood samples (more than 40 ophthalmopathy, over 70 hyperthyroidism and around 17 progressor patients) is reported in the paper.

Sample: peripheral blood mononuclear cells (PBMCs), taken at new diagnosis, from a patient treated with antithyroid drugs. This receptor was identified in a woman aged 25 to 39 with Graves disease. Donor details come from another sample of the same person, matched by shared clones. Here the chain combines TRBV5-5 and TRBJ2-5, with the D gene too uncertain to name. This receptor carries the CDR3 CASSLALSRHFQETQYF. In nucleotides, the sequence is TGTGCCAGCAGCTTGGCCCTCTCCCGACACTTTCAAGAGACCCAGTACTTC. Outside the CDR3, residues come from the reference TRBV5-5 and TRBJ2-5 proteins, so the full variable domain is: DAGVTQSPTHLIKTRGQQVTLRCSPISGHKSVSWYQQVLGQGPQFIFQYYEKEERGRGNFPDRFSARQFPNYSSELNVNALLLGDSALYLCASSLALSRHFQETQYFGPGTRLLVL.